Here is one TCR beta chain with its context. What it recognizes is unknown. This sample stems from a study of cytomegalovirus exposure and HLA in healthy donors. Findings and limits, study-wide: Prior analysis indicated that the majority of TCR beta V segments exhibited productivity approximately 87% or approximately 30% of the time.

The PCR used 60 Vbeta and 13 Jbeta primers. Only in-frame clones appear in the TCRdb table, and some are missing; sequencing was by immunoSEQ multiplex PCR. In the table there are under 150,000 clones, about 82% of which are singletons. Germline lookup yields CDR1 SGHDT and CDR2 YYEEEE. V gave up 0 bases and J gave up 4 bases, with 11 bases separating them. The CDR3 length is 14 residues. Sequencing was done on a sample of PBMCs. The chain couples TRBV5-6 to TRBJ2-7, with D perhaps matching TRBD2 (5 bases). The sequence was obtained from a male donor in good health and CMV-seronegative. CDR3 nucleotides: TGTGCCAGCAGCTTGGGGACGTGGAGGTACGAGCAGTACTTC. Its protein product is CASSLGTWRYEQYF.